A single sample is the source of the 8 T cell receptor beta chains below, sequenced in a study of cytomegalovirus exposure and HLA in healthy donors. PCR amplification relied on 60 Vbeta primers (plus 13 Jbeta primers). The protocol was immunoSEQ multiplex PCR, while the TCRdb copy is restricted to in-frame clones and leaves out a portion. Among 150,000 to 200,000 clones listed, about 80% were seen once. The material sequenced was PBMCs. Source of these receptors: a woman younger than 35 in good health and CMV-seropositive.

Points on this clone: This same CDR3 is encoded by further DNA sequences in the sample. J is TRBJ2-5 and V is TRBV7-2; 15 bases match TRBD2. The CDR3 contains 16 residues. The J segment lost 5 bases and the V segment lost 5 bases, leaving 6 bases of the junction unmatched. The germline V gene has CDR1 SGHTA and CDR2 FQGNSA. CDR3 DNA sequence: TGTGCCAGCAGCCGCGGACTAGCGGGGGGGCGGGAGACCCAGTACTTC. Translation gives CASSRGLAGGRETQYF.

The V call is TRBV7-9, the J call TRBJ2-3; 8 positions agree with TRBD2. Germline CDR1 is SEHNR and CDR2 is FQNEAQ (reference sequence). Trimming at V came to 3 bases and at J to 1 base, leaving 6 bases not matched to a gene. The CDR3 is 16 amino acids. This CDR3 reads CASSLSGTRGTDTQYF. The DNA of the CDR3 is TGTGCCAGCAGCTTGTCCGGGACTAGGGGCACAGATACGCAGTATTTT.

The gene calls are TRBV30 and TRBJ1-1, with D unclear. The length of the CDR3 is 14 residues. V dropped 3 bases and J dropped 0 bases, with 11 bases sitting between them. CDR1 is GTSNPN and CDR2 is SVGIG in the germline V gene (reference sequence). The CDR3 nucleotides read TGTGCCTGGAGCCGAGGAGGGATGAACACTGAAGCTTTCTTT. Translating gives CAWSRGGMNTEAFF.

This clone was seen only a few times. The CDR3 DNA sequence: TGTGCCAGTAGTATAGGAGGACAGGGGGCGCGGGGACAGCCCCAGCATTTT. Translation: CASSIGGQGARGQPQHF. The rearrangement uses TRBV19 and TRBJ1-5; 11 positions match TRBD1. The junction had 9 bases not matched to a gene; V was cut back by 1 base and J by 7 bases. The CDR3 spans 17 residues. The germline V gene has CDR1 LNHDA and CDR2 SQIVND (reference sequence).

This sequence joins TRBV5-1 and TRBJ2-3; the D is unclear. Trimming left V 4 bases short and J 1 base short, with 7 bases between. The CDR3 has 13 amino acids. Per the germline V gene, CDR1 is SGHRS and CDR2 is YFSETQ. The CDR3: CASSPQGTDTQYF. CDR3 in DNA: TGCGCCAGCAGCCCGCAGGGCACAGATACGCAGTATTTT.

This clone was detected only a few times. The rearrangement uses TRBV7-3 and TRBJ1-5, with unresolved D. Trimming shortened V by 7 bases and J by 7 bases, and 14 bases separated the two germline ends. Germline loops: CDR1 SGHTA, CDR2 FQGTGA. The CDR3 runs 13 residues. The CDR3 DNA is TGTGCCAGCATTAGTCGGGTGAACCAGCCCCAGCATTTT. Encoded protein: CASISRVNQPQHF.

V and J are TRBV5-1 and TRBJ1-1, with D tentatively TRBD1 (5 bases). V shed 0 bases and J shed 5 bases, with 14 bases lying between them. CDR1 is SGHRS and CDR2 is YFSETQ in the germline V gene. This CDR3 comprises 15 residues. The CDR3 DNA reads as TGCGCCAGCAGCTTGGCCGGGGGGGTCAGGACTGAAGCTTTCTTT. Translated, it gives CASSLAGGVRTEAFF.

The rearrangement uses TRBV29-1 and TRBJ1-1, with TRBD1 as a possible D gene (5 bases). Germline V gene sequence: CDR1 SQVTM, CDR2 ANQGSEA. The CDR3 loop spans 13 amino acids. V gave up 7 bases and J gave up 5 bases, with 17 bases separating them. CDR3 residues: CSGAPQEPTEAFF. CDR3 sequence (DNA): TGCAGCGGTGCCCCACAGGAACCAACTGAAGCTTTCTTT.